The table lists the clone carrying this T cell receptor beta chain with many counts. RNA transcripts yielded amplified TCR beta CDR3 regions. Using the HTBI primer set, a first-round RT-PCR was run on the TCR CDR3. TCRdb reprocessed the multiplex PCR reads via MiXCR and lists one record per CDR3 protein. The data show approximately 220,000 distinct CDR3 sequences, with approximately 16% seen just once and around 47% held by the top ten. The data stem from a study of T cells in Graves' hyperthyroidism and ophthalmopathy. Sequenced: blood. This receptor was taken from a man aged 35 to 55 with Graves' hyperthyroidism.

CDR3 protein: CASSLRSSARGTTTEAFF. The CDR3 DNA sequence: TGCGCCAGCAGCTTGAGGTCCTCGGCCAGGGGAACGACCACTGAAGCTTTCTTT. The chain is built from TRBV5-1 and TRBJ1-1, with D perhaps matching TRBD1 (6 bases). The V gene lost 1 base and the J gene lost 4 bases, with 23 bases spanning the gap. CDR1 is SGHRS and CDR2 is YFSETQ in the germline V gene. This CDR3 has 18 amino acids.